These 27 T cell receptor beta chains were sequenced from one sample in a study of T cell changes during pregnancy in multiple sclerosis. Assay: immunoSEQ multiplex PCR; the TCRdb copy retains only in-frame clones and omits some. The repertoire holds 50,000 to 65,000 clones, with over 95% as singletons. The source was CD8+ T cells from peripheral blood mononuclear cells, collected after pregnancy. These TCRs come from a female donor with multiple sclerosis, enrolled in a pregnancy study.

This rearrangement joins TRBV27 to TRBJ1-4; TRBD1 is a possible D gene (5 bases). Germline CDR1 and CDR2: MNHEY and SMNVEV (reference sequence). Trimming stripped 4 bases from V and 6 bases from J, with 9 bases between. This CDR3 region has 13 residues. This CDR3 is CASSSGEDEKLFF. CDR3 DNA: TGTGCCAGCAGTTCGGGGGAGGATGAAAAACTGTTTTTT.

The V call is TRBV4-1, the J call TRBJ2-1; the match to TRBD1 covers 7 bases. Trimming took 4 bases from V and 5 from J; bases not matched to a gene: 5. The CDR3 has 14 residues. Germline CDR1 MGHRA, CDR2 YSYEKL. CDR3 in amino acids: CASSRHRGHNEQFF. The CDR3 DNA is TGCGCCAGCAGCCGCCACAGGGGACACAATGAGCAGTTCTTC.

The chain uses TRBV6-4 and TRBJ1-2; 7 bases fit TRBD1. This CDR3 is 15 amino acids long. Germline CDR1 MRHNA, CDR2 SNTAGT. Germline trimming cut 5 bases from V and 8 bases from J; bases unmatched to any gene: 14. The CDR3 here is CASSPSALTGNGYTF. The CDR3, as DNA: TGTGCCAGCAGTCCGTCGGCTCTGACAGGGAACGGCTACACCTTC.

This chain links TRBV7-9 with TRBJ1-1; 7 nucleotides agree with TRBD1. The CDR3 runs to 12 residues. V was pared by 4 bases and J by 7 bases, with 3 bases of the junction left unmatched. The germline V gene has CDR1 SEHNR and CDR2 FQNEAQ (reference sequence). CDR3 coding DNA: TGTGCCAGCAGCTCCGGGACAGTTGAAGCTTTCTTT. As protein: CASSSGTVEAFF.

The V gene is TRBV28, the J gene TRBJ1-2, with a possible D match to TRBD1 (6 bases). Looked up from germline, CDR1 is MDHEN and CDR2 is SYDVKM. There are 15 residues in the CDR3. V was trimmed by 4 bases and J by 4 bases, leaving 16 bases between them. CDR3 coding DNA: TGTGCCAGCAGTTCCTCCCTCCGGGGGGCCTATGGCTACACCTTC. This translates into CASSSSLRGAYGYTF.

The sample holds a few counts of this clone. Written as DNA, the CDR3 is TGTGCCAGCAGTTACAGGTTCTACGAGCAGTACTTC. It is translated as CASSYRFYEQYF. The chain has TRBV5-8 and TRBJ2-7; perhaps TRBD1 as D (5 bases). This CDR3 comprises 12 residues. Germline values: CDR1 SGHTS, CDR2 YDEGEE. The V end lost 5 bases, the J end lost 3 bases, and 9 bases lay between the germline ends.

The rearrangement joins TRBV7-9 to TRBJ2-7, with 10 positions matching TRBD2. Germline V gives CDR1 SEHNR, CDR2 FQNEAQ (reference sequence). The CDR3 is 12 amino acids. After removal of 5 bases from V and 7 bases from J, the junction contained 2 bases not matched to a gene. CDR3 sequence: CASSRTSGEQYF. The DNA of the CDR3 is TGTGCCAGCAGCCGGACTAGCGGTGAGCAGTACTTC.

This chain joins TRBV9 and TRBJ2-2, with 7 bases identical to TRBD2. The CDR3 loop spans 16 amino acids. Germline V gene lookup returns CDR1 SGDLS and CDR2 YYNGEE. The V and J ends lost 3 bases and 0 bases, in that order; junction bases with no gene match: 5. This CDR3 is CASSEGSGTNTGELFF. DNA of the CDR3: TGTGCCAGCAGCGAGGGGAGCGGGACGAACACCGGGGAGCTGTTTTTT. Drawing the rest from reference TRBV9 and TRBJ2-2, the complete variable domain is DSGVTQTPKHLITATGQRVTLRCSPRSGDLSVYWYQQSLDQGLQFLIQYYNGEERAKGNILERFSAQQFPDLHSELNLSSLELGDSALYFCASSEGSGTNTGELFFGEGSRLTVL.

The CDR3 region has the DNA TGCAGCGCTAGGACAGGGGGCCACTATGGCTACACCTTC. It codes for CSARTGGHYGYTF. The chain is built from TRBV29-1 and TRBJ1-2; 11 nucleotides match TRBD1. Looked up from germline, CDR1 is SQVTM and CDR2 is ANQGSEA. With 7 bases clipped from V and 3 bases from J, the junction kept 4 bases outside the gene matches. The CDR3 consists of 13 residues.

CDR3 amino acids: CASSFDQGGWEKLFF. DNA of the CDR3: TGTGCCAGCAGCTTTGATCAGGGCGGTTGGGAAAAACTGTTTTTT. This chain links TRBV7-6 with TRBJ1-4, with D perhaps matching TRBD1 (5 bases). V lost 3 bases, J lost 8 bases, and 16 bases lay in between. The CDR3 length is 15 residues. The germline gives CDR1 SGHVS, CDR2 FNYEAQ.

The genes are TRBV4-3 and TRBJ2-7, with TRBD2 matching 7 bases. The CDR3 contains 15 residues. CDR1 and CDR2 from the germline V gene are LGHNA and YSLEER. Trimming removed 4 bases from V and 2 bases from J; junction bases left unmatched: 8. CDR3 protein: CASSPGASGTYEQYF. The DNA of the CDR3 is TGCGCCAGCAGCCCTGGGGCTAGCGGAACCTACGAGCAGTACTTC.

The V call is TRBV5-6, the J call TRBJ2-7, with TRBD1 matching 7 bases. Trimming at V came to 4 bases and at J to 4 bases, leaving 5 bases not matched to a gene. The germline CDR1 and CDR2 sequences are SGHDT and YYEEEE. CDR3 length: 13 amino acids. CDR3 region: CASSPGQQYEQYF. Written as DNA, the CDR3 is TGTGCCAGCAGCCCGGGACAGCAGTACGAGCAGTACTTC.

The chain employs TRBV25-1 and TRBJ1-4; possible D gene TRBD1, 5 bases. V lost 7 bases to trimming and J lost 10 bases, with 13 bases between them. Germline V gene lookup returns CDR1 MGHDK and CDR2 SYGVNS. The length of the CDR3 is 12 residues. CDR3 sequence (DNA): TGTGCCAGCAACTCAGGGAGGGGAAAACTGTTTTTT. Residues: CASNSGRGKLFF.

The table lists this clone with a few counts. The chain recombines TRBV5-6 with TRBJ1-1; possibly TRBD1 for D (5 bases). The CDR3 spans 11 residues. V lost 8 bases, J lost 8 bases, and 13 bases lay in between. Germline V lookup: CDR1 SGHDT, CDR2 YYEEEE. The CDR3 sequence: CASTGALEAFF. The CDR3 DNA follows: TGTGCCAGTACTGGGGCCCTCGAAGCTTTCTTT.

The chain employs TRBV11-2 and TRBJ2-3, with TRBD2 matching 10 bases. CDR3 length: 15 residues. Germline V gene sequence: CDR1 SGHAT, CDR2 FQNNGV. Unmatched junction bases numbered 2, after V lost 4 bases and J lost 1 base. DNA for the CDR3: TGTGCCAGCAGCTCCGGACTAGCGGGCACAGATACGCAGTATTTT. Its protein is CASSSGLAGTDTQYF. The full variable domain, with the rest looked up from reference TRBV11-2 and TRBJ2-3, is EAGVAQSPRYKIIEKRQSVAFWCNPISGHATLYWYQQILGQGPKLLIQFQNNGVVDDSQLPKDRFSAERLKGVDSTLKIQPAKLEDSAVYLCASSSGLAGTDTQYFGPGTRLTVL.

The V gene is TRBV7-9, the J gene TRBJ2-1; D ambiguous. The CDR3 extends over 13 amino acids. The V end was cut by 5 bases, the J end by 6 bases, with 11 bases between. Germline V gene sequence: CDR1 SEHNR, CDR2 FQNEAQ (reference sequence). The CDR3 coding sequence is TGTGCCAGCAGCCCAACAATTACCAATGAGCAGTTCTTC. It yields the protein CASSPTITNEQFF.

The chain links TRBV7-2 to TRBJ2-6; perhaps TRBD1 as D (6 bases). This CDR3 has 19 amino acids. Trimming stripped 5 bases from V and 0 bases from J, with 20 bases between. CDR1 and CDR2 (germline): SGHTA, FQGNSA. CDR3 sequence reads: CASSPRGAGAVSGANVLTF. In nucleotides, the CDR3 is TGTGCCAGCAGCCCAAGGGGTGCAGGGGCTGTCTCTGGGGCCAACGTCCTGACTTTC. Complete variable domain (other parts from reference TRBV7-2 and TRBJ2-6): GAGVSQSPSNKVTEKGKDVELRCDPISGHTALYWYRQSLGQGLEFLIYFQGNSAPDKSGLPSDRFSAERTGGSVSTLTIQRTQQEDSAVYLCASSPRGAGAVSGANVLTFGAGSRLTVL.

The chain employs TRBV7-8 and TRBJ2-3, with 12 positions matching TRBD2. The CDR3 has 19 residues. Germline V CDR1 and CDR2: SGHVS, FQNEAQ. Trimming removed 4 bases from V and 0 bases from J; junction bases left unmatched: 11. In DNA form, the CDR3 reads TGTGCCAGCAGCTCGGAAATTCTAGCGGGAGGGCCGAGCACAGATACGCAGTATTTT. Encoded protein: CASSSEILAGGPSTDTQYF.

This clone has only one observation. The chain joins TRBV6-1 to TRBJ1-5; 7 bases map to TRBD1. The CDR3 is 14 residues long. Germline CDR1 reads MNHNS; CDR2 reads SASEGT. With V trimmed by 6 bases and J by 3 bases, 5 bases remained unmatched. The CDR3 loop is CASRETGSNQPQHF. The CDR3 bases are TGTGCCAGCAGGGAGACAGGGTCCAATCAGCCCCAGCATTTT.

This chain uses TRBV27 with TRBJ2-2; 7 nucleotides line up with TRBD2. The CDR3 has 17 residues. Per germline, CDR1 MNHEY and CDR2 SMNVEV (reference sequence). V trimming: 1 base; J trimming: 1 base; junction bases outside the gene matches: 6. The CDR3 DNA sequence: TGTGCCAGCAGTTTATTACCGGCGGGGGAGAACACCGGGGAGCTGTTTTTT. Amino acid sequence: CASSLLPAGENTGELFF.

This chain uses TRBV6-1 with TRBJ1-2; perhaps TRBD1 as D (5 bases). Germline CDR1 MNHNS, CDR2 SASEGT. V lost 3 bases, J lost 4 bases, and 15 bases lay in between. The CDR3 covers 15 residues. CDR3 amino acids: CASSDRGARSYGYTF. Here the CDR3 DNA reads TGTGCCAGCAGTGATAGGGGCGCGCGAAGCTATGGCTACACCTTC.

The chain recombines TRBV7-9 with TRBJ2-1; 9 bases align to TRBD1. The CDR3 sequence is 15 residues long. Germline values: CDR1 SEHNR, CDR2 FQNEAQ (reference sequence). V lost 3 bases and J lost 8; bases outside the gene matches: 8. This CDR3 reads CASSFRDRVGDEQFF. The CDR3 region has the DNA TGTGCCAGCAGCTTTCGGGACAGGGTGGGCGATGAGCAGTTCTTC.

The chain joins TRBV18 to TRBJ2-2; D perhaps matches TRBD2 (5 bases). The CDR3 spans 14 residues. Trimming left V 0 bases short and J 7 bases short, with 9 bases between. The germline V gene encodes CDR1 KGHSH and CDR2 LQKENI. The CDR3 region is CASSPPLAGGELFF. The CDR3 region has the DNA TGTGCCAGCTCACCACCGTTGGCGGGCGGGGAGCTGTTTTTT.

The chain joins TRBV7-6 to TRBJ2-5; D uncertain. The V and J ends lost 5 bases and 2 bases respectively, with 6 bases between them. The CDR3 runs to 12 residues. Germline V gene lookup returns CDR1 SGHVS and CDR2 FNYEAQ. As DNA, the CDR3 is TGTGCCAGCAGCACAGAACAAGAGACCCAGTACTTC. The encoded protein is CASSTEQETQYF. Using reference TRBV7-6 and TRBJ2-5 for the parts outside the CDR3, the full variable domain is GAGVSQSPRYKVTKRGQDVALRCDPISGHVSLYWYRQALGQGPEFLTYFNYEAQQDKSGLPNDRFSAERPEGSISTLTIQRTEQRDSAMYRCASSTEQETQYFGPGTRLLVL.

For this clone: The junction and the germline gene differ at one end; a read error may be behind it. The CDR3 is CASSMGTDMYGQYF. Written as DNA, the CDR3 is TGTGCCAGTAGTATGGGGACAGACATGTACGGGCAGTACTTC. This sequence joins TRBV19 and TRBJ2-7, with TRBD1 matching over 7 bases. The CDR3 spans 14 residues. The germline V gene encodes CDR1 LNHDA and CDR2 SQIVND (reference sequence).

The count of this clone is one. This sequence joins TRBV7-6 and TRBJ2-1; TRBD2 aligns across 10 bases. The CDR3 is 15 residues long. Per the germline V gene, CDR1 is SGHVS and CDR2 is FNYEAQ. V shed 2 bases and J 5 bases; nucleotides not matched to a gene: 3. This chain's CDR3 is CASSLWLAGDNEQFF. The CDR3 bases are TGTGCCAGCAGCTTATGGCTAGCGGGGGACAATGAGCAGTTCTTC.

The sample holds a few counts of this clone. The rearrangement joins TRBV19 to TRBJ1-1; D is uncertain. The CDR3 is made up of 10 amino acids. CDR1 is LNHDA and CDR2 is SQIVND in the germline V gene (reference sequence). With 7 bases removed from V and 6 bases from J, the gap between germline ends came to 6 bases. As DNA, the CDR3 is TGTGCCAGTACAGGTGCTGAAGCTTTCTTT. Amino acid sequence: CASTGAEAFF. Looking up the rest from reference TRBV19 and TRBJ1-1 gives the full variable domain: DGGITQSPKYLFRKEGQNVTLSCEQNLNHDAMYWYRQDPGQGLRLIYYSQIVNDFQKGDIAEGYSVSREKKESFPLTVTSAQKNPTAFYLCASTGAEAFFGQGTRLTVV.